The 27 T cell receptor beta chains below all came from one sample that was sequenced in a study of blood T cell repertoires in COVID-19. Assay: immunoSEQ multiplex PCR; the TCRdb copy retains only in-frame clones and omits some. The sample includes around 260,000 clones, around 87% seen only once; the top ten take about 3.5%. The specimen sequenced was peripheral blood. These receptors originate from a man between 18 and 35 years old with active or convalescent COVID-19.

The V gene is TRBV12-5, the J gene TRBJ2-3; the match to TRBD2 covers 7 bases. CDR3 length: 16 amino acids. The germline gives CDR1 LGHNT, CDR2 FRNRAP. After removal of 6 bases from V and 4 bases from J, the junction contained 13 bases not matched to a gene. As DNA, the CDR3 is TGTGCTAGTGGCCCCATCACTGGGAGGGGACCAGATACGCAGTATTTT. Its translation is CASGPITGRGPDTQYF.

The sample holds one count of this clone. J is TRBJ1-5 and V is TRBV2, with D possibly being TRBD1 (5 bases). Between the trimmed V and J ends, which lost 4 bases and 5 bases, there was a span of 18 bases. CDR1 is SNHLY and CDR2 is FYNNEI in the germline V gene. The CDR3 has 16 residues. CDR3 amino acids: CASSVALGDWDQPQHF. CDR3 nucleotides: TGTGCCAGCAGTGTAGCCCTAGGGGACTGGGATCAGCCCCAGCATTTT.

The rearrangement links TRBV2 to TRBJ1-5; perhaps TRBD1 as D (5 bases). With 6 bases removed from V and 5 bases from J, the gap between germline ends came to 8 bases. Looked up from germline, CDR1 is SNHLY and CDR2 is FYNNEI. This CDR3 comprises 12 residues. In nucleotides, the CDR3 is TGTGCCAGCAGCCCACAGGATCAGCCCCAGCATTTT. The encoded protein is CASSPQDQPQHF.

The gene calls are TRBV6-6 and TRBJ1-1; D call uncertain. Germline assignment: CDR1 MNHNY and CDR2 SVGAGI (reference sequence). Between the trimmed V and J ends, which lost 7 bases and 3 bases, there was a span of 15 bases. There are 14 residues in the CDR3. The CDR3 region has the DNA TGTGCCAGCACCAGCGGCAGTGCCTACACTGAAGCTTTCTTT. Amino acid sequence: CASTSGSAYTEAFF.

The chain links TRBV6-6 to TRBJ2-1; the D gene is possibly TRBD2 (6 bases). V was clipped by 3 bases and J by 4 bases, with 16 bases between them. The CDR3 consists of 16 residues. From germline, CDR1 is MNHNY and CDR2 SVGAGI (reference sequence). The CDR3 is CASSYPGSFQYNEQFF. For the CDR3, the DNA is TGTGCCAGCAGTTATCCCGGGAGTTTTCAGTACAATGAGCAGTTCTTC.

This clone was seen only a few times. The CDR3 bases are TGTGCCAGTAGTACAGGGACCTACGAGCAGTACTTC. Protein: CASSTGTYEQYF. V usage is TRBV19 and J usage is TRBJ2-7, with D tentatively TRBD1 (5 bases). Trimming left V 4 bases short and J 2 bases short, with 6 bases between. Looked up from germline, CDR1 is LNHDA and CDR2 is SQIVND (reference sequence). The CDR3 is 12 residues long. Filled out from reference TRBV19 and TRBJ2-7, the complete variable domain reads DGGITQSPKYLFRKEGQNVTLSCEQNLNHDAMYWYRQDPGQGLRLIYYSQIVNDFQKGDIAEGYSVSREKKESFPLTVTSAQKNPTAFYLCASSTGTYEQYFGPGTRLTVT.

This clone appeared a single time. CDR3 DNA: TGTGCCAGCAGCTCGACTAGCGGGTACAATGAGCAGTTCTTC. It yields the protein CASSSTSGYNEQFF. V usage is TRBV11-1 and J usage is TRBJ2-1; 10 positions match TRBD2. V gave up 4 bases and J gave up 4 bases; unmatched junction bases: 1. The CDR3 contains 14 residues. The germline gives CDR1 SGHAT, CDR2 FQDESV (reference sequence). Full variable domain (missing parts from reference TRBV11-1 and TRBJ2-1): EAEVAQSPRYKITEKSQAVAFWCDPISGHATLYWYRQILGQGPELLVQFQDESVVDDSQLPKDRFSAERLKGVDSTLKIQPAELGDSAMYLCASSSTSGYNEQFFGPGTRLTVL.

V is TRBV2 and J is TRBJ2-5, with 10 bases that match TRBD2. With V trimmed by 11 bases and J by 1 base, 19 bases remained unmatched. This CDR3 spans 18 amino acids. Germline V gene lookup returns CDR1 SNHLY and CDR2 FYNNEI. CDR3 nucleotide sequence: TGTGCCGTGACCGGTCTAGCGGGAGTTTGGGAGGTCCAAGAGACCCAGTACTTC. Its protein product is CAVTGLAGVWEVQETQYF. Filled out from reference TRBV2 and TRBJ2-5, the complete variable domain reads EPEVTQTPSHQVTQMGQEVILRCVPISNHLYFYWYRQILGQKVEFLVSFYNNEISEKSEIFDDQFSVERPDGSNFTLKIRSTKLEDSAMYFCAVTGLAGVWEVQETQYFGPGTRLLVL.

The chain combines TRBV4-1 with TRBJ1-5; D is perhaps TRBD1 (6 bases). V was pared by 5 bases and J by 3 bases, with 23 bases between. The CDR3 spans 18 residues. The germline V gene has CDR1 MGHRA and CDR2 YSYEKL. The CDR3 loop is CASSSFYGQGLNNQPQHF. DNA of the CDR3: TGCGCCAGCAGCTCGTTCTACGGGCAGGGGCTAAACAATCAGCCCCAGCATTTT.

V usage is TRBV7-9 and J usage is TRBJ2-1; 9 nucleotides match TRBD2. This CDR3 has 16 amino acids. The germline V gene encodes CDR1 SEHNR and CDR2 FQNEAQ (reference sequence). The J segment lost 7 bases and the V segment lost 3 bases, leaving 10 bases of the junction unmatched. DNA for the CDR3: TGTGCCAGCAGCTTGGGCCTGTCGGCGGGGGGGAATGAGCAGTTCTTC. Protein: CASSLGLSAGGNEQFF.

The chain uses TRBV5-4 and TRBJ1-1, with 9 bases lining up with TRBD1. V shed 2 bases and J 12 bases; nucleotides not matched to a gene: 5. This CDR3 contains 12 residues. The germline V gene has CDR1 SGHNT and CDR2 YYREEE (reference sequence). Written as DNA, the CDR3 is TGTGCCAGCAGCTTCGGGACAGGGAGGCCTTTCTTT. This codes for CASSFGTGRPFF.

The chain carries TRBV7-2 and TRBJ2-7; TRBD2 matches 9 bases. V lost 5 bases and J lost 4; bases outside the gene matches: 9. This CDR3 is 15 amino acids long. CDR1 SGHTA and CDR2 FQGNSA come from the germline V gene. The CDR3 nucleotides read TGTGCCAGCAGCCAGAATAGCGGGAGTGGTTACGAGCAGTACTTC. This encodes CASSQNSGSGYEQYF.

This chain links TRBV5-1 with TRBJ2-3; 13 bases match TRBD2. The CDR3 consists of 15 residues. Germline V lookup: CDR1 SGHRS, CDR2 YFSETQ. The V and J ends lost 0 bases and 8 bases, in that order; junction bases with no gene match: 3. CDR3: CASSLGGLAGATQYF. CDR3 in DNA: TGCGCCAGCAGCTTGGGCGGACTAGCGGGGGCTACGCAGTATTTT.

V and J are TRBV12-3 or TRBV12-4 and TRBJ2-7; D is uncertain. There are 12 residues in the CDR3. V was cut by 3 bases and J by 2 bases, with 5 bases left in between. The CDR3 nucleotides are TGTGCCAGCAGTTTCGAGGCCTACGAGCAGTACTTC. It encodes CASSFEAYEQYF.

This CDR3 reads CASSPTGANEKLFF. The CDR3 DNA follows: TGTGCCAGTAGTCCGACAGGGGCTAATGAAAAACTGTTTTTT. The genes are TRBV19 and TRBJ1-4; TRBD1 matches at 8 bases. Trimming took 5 bases from V and 3 from J; bases not matched to a gene: 2. CDR3 length: 14 amino acids. CDR1 and CDR2 (germline): LNHDA, SQIVND (reference sequence). The full variable domain, completed using reference TRBV19 and TRBJ1-4, is DGGITQSPKYLFRKEGQNVTLSCEQNLNHDAMYWYRQDPGQGLRLIYYSQIVNDFQKGDIAEGYSVSREKKESFPLTVTSAQKNPTAFYLCASSPTGANEKLFFGSGTQLSVL.

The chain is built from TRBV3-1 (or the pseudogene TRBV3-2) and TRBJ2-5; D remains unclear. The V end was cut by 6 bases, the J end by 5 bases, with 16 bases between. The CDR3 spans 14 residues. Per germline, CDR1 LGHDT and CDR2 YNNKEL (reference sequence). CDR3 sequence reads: CASSHIAAVETQYF. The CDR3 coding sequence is TGTGCCAGCAGTCACATCGCTGCGGTTGAGACCCAGTACTTC.

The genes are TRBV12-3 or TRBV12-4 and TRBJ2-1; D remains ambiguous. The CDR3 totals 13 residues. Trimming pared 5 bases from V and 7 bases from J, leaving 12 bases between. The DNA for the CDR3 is TGTGCCAGCAGTCTACCCCCAGGTAATGAGCAGTTCTTC. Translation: CASSLPPGNEQFF.

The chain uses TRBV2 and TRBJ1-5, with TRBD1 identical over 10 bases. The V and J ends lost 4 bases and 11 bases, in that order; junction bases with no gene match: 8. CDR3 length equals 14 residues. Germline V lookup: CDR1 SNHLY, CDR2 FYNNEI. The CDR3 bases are TGTGCCAGCAGTGCGGGACAGGGGACTTTGGCCCAGCATTTT. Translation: CASSAGQGTLAQHF.

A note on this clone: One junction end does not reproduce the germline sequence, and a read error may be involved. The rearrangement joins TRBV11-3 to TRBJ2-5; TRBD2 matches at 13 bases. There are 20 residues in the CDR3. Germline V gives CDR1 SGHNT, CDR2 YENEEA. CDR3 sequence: CASSVDAFPGLAGRDETQYF. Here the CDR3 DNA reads TGTGCCAGCAGCGTAGACGCTTTTCCGGGACTAGCGGGGAGGGATGAGACCCAGTACTTC. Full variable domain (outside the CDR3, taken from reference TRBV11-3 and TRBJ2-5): EAGVVQSPRYKIIEKKQPVAFWCNPISGHNTLYWYLQNLGQGPELLIRYENEEAVDDSQLPKDRFSAERLKGVDSTLKIQPAELGDSAVYLCASSVDAFPGLAGRDETQYFGPGTRLLVL.

CDR3 nucleotides: TGCGCCAGCAAGGGGGACGGCTCCTACGAGCAGTACTTC. Amino acids: CASKGDGSYEQYF. The chain uses TRBV5-1 and TRBJ2-7; D possibly corresponds to TRBD1 (6 bases). In germline, CDR1 is SGHRS, CDR2 YFSETQ. V was cut by 6 bases and J by 0 bases, with 10 bases left in between. The CDR3 has 13 amino acids.

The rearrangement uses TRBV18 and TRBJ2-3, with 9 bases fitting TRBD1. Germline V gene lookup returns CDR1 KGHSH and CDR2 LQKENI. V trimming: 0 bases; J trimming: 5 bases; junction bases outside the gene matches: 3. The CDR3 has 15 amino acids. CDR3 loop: CASSPPGQGIDTQYF. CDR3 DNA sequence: TGTGCCAGCTCACCACCGGGACAGGGAATAGATACGCAGTATTTT.

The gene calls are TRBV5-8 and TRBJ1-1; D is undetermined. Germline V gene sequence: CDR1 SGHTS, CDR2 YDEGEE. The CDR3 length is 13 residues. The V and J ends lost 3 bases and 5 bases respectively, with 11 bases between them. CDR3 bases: TGTGCCAGCAGCTCAGGTATCCGGACTGAAGCTTTCTTT. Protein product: CASSSGIRTEAFF.

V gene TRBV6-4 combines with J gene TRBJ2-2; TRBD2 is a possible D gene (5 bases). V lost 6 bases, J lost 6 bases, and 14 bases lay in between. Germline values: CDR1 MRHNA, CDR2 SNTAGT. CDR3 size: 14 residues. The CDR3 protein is CASSQDSVAGELFF. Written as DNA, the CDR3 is TGTGCCAGCAGCCAGGACTCGGTGGCCGGGGAGCTGTTTTTT.

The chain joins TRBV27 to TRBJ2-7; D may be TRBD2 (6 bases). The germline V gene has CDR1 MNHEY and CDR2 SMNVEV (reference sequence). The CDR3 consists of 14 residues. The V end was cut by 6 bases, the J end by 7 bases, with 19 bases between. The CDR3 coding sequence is TGTGCCAGCAGCTCCAAACGGGGGAGGAGGGAGCAGTACTTC. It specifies CASSSKRGRREQYF.

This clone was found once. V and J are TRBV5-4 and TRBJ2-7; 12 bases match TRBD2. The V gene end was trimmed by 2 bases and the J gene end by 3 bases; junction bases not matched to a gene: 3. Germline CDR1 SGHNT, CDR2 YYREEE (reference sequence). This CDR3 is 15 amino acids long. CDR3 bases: TGTGCCAGCAGCTTCGGACTAGCGGGGCACTACGAGCAGTACTTC. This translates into CASSFGLAGHYEQYF.

The CDR3, as DNA: TGTGCCAGCAGCGTACAGGGGGACACTGAAGCTTTCTTT. This codes for CASSVQGDTEAFF. This chain uses TRBV7-3 with TRBJ1-1, with 8 bases identical to TRBD1. Trimming removed 5 bases from V and 3 bases from J; junction bases left unmatched: 2. The CDR3 spans 13 residues. Germline values: CDR1 SGHTA, CDR2 FQGTGA.

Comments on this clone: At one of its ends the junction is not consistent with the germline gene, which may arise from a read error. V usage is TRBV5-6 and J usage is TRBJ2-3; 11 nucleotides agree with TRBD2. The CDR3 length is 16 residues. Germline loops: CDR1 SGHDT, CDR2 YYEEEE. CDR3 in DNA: TGTGCCAGCAGATTGGGACTAGCGGATAGCACAGATACGCAGTATTTT. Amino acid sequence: CASRLGLADSTDTQYF.